These 19 T cell receptor beta chains were all obtained from the same sample, sequenced in a study of T cells in Graves' hyperthyroidism and ophthalmopathy (dated 2019 in TCRdb). Library creation used multiplex PCR. TCRdb lists the instrument as Illumina HiSeq 2000. The TCR beta CDR3 regions were amplified from RNA transcripts. The TCR CDR3 was subjected to a first round of RT-PCR using the HTBI primer set and the Qiagen OneStep RT-PCR kit. TCRdb reanalyzed the raw reads on its own, using fastp at Q25 for trimming and MiXCR for clone calling, and kept in-frame beta chains. Rows are combined by CDR3 protein, so each entry shows the most common genes and DNA. This sample holds 300,000 to 400,000 distinct CDR3 sequences; 15% to 20% were observed only once. The ten largest clones represent around 50% of the sample. The material sequenced was blood. The receptors originated from a woman between 50 and 59 years old with Graves' hyperthyroidism.

This clonotype was observed at least ten times. This sequence joins TRBV19 and TRBJ1-1; maybe TRBD1 (6 bases). The V end lost 9 bases, the J end lost 1 base, and 12 bases lay between the germline ends. The CDR3 length is 13 residues. The V gene's germline CDR1 is LNHDA and CDR2 SQIVND (reference sequence). In nucleotides, the CDR3 is TGTGCCAGCTCCATAGGGGGGAACACTGAAGCTTTCTTT. It is translated as CASSIGGNTEAFF.

The chain links TRBV30 to TRBJ1-5; no firm D call. The germline gives CDR1 GTSNPN, CDR2 SVGIG (reference sequence). V shed 3 bases and J shed 3 bases, with 6 bases lying between them. The CDR3 extends over 12 amino acids. The CDR3 DNA follows: TGTGCCTGGAGCGAATACAATCAGCCCCAGCATTTT. Amino acid sequence: CAWSEYNQPQHF.

This clonotype was found a few times. This chain uses TRBV28 with TRBJ2-7; D is unclear. Germline CDR1 reads MDHEN; CDR2 reads SYDVKM. CDR3 length: 18 amino acids. Trimming shortened V by 5 bases and J by 0 bases, and 23 bases separated the two germline ends. CDR3 DNA sequence: TGTGCCAGCAGTGGATCTAGGTTCACCTTCCAGAGCTCCTACGAGCAGTACTTC. It yields the protein CASSGSRFTFQSSYEQYF.

This clonotype was counted between two and nine times. This chain uses TRBV5-1 with TRBJ2-2; the match to TRBD2 covers 11 bases. The CDR3 sequence is 18 residues long. The germline CDR1 and CDR2 sequences are SGHRS and YFSETQ. J lost 3 bases, V lost 6 bases, and 13 bases had no gene match. The CDR3 sequence: CASKPGLAAWGDTGELFF. In DNA, the CDR3 is TGCGCCAGCAAACCGGGACTAGCGGCCTGGGGGGACACCGGGGAGCTGTTTTTT. Based on the CDR3 plus reference TRBV5-1 and TRBJ2-2, the full variable domain is KAGVTQTPRYLIKTRGQQVTLSCSPISGHRSVSWYQQTPGQGLQFLFEYFSETQRNKGNFPGRFSGRQFSNSRSEMNVSTLELGDSALYLCASKPGLAAWGDTGELFFGEGSRLTVL.

This chain uses TRBV11-1 with TRBJ2-7, with D maybe TRBD2 (5 bases). Trimming left V 5 bases short and J 5 bases short, with 13 bases between. This CDR3 has 13 residues. CDR1 and CDR2 from the germline V gene are SGHAT and FQDESV (reference sequence). CDR3: CASSTGWGNEQYF. CDR3 in DNA: TGTGCCAGCAGCACGGGGTGGGGTAACGAGCAGTACTTC.

This clonotype was seen many times. The gene calls are TRBV11-1 and TRBJ2-7; tentatively, D is TRBD2 (7 bases). CDR3 length: 14 residues. V was pared by 5 bases and J by 3 bases, with 14 bases between. The germline gives CDR1 SGHAT, CDR2 FQDESV (reference sequence). The CDR3 DNA is TGTGCCAGCAGCGAAACAGGGAGGGGCTACGAGCAGTACGTC. The encoded protein is CASSETGRGYEQYV.

This clonotype was counted many times. This chain links TRBV3-1 with TRBJ1-2; no definite D call. The CDR3 extends over 15 amino acids. V lost 4 bases to trimming and J lost 8 bases, with 20 bases between them. From germline, CDR1 is LGHDT and CDR2 YNNKEL (reference sequence). CDR3 sequence reads: CASSRTAGSTGGYTF. CDR3 sequence (DNA): TGTGCCAGCAGCCGAACAGCGGGTTCCACTGGAGGCTACACCTTC. Full variable domain (outside the CDR3, taken from reference TRBV3-1 and TRBJ1-2): DTAVSQTPKYLVTQMGNDKSIKCEQNLGHDTMYWYKQDSKKFLKIMFSYNNKELIINETVPNRFSPKSPDKAHLNLHINSLELGDSAVYFCASSRTAGSTGGYTFGSGTRLTVV.

This clonotype appeared many times. The rearrangement uses TRBV28 and TRBJ2-3, with D unresolved. The CDR3 sequence is 17 residues long. Germline V gene data show CDR1 as MDHEN and CDR2 as SYDVKM. The V end was cut by 6 bases, the J end by 2 bases, with 21 bases between. The CDR3 reads CASSDSGSATDTDTQYF. The CDR3 region has the DNA TGTGCCAGCAGCGATAGTGGTTCAGCCACTGACACAGATACGCAGTATTTT.

The chain carries TRBV19 and TRBJ1-2; D might be TRBD1 (5 bases). This CDR3 is 13 amino acids long. Germline loops: CDR1 LNHDA, CDR2 SQIVND (reference sequence). V lost 4 bases to trimming and J lost 1 base, with 7 bases between them. The CDR3 loop is CASSTRDNYGYTF. CDR3 nucleotide sequence: TGTGCCAGTAGTACCAGGGATAACTATGGCTACACCTTC.

V is TRBV7-9 and J is TRBJ2-1; D might be TRBD2 (5 bases). V lost 0 bases to trimming and J lost 9 bases, with 12 bases between them. The CDR3 length is 14 residues. CDR1 and CDR2 (germline): SEHNR, FQNEAQ (reference sequence). CDR3 in amino acids: CASSLAGLIGEQFF. In DNA, the CDR3 is TGTGCCAGCAGCTTAGCTGGACTTATTGGTGAGCAGTTCTTC. The complete variable domain, with remaining parts taken from reference TRBV7-9 and TRBJ2-1, reads DTGVSQNPRHKITKRGQNVTFRCDPISEHNRLYWYRQTLGQGPEFLTYFQNEAQLEKSRLLSDRFSAERPKGSFSTLEIQRTEQGDSAMYLCASSLAGLIGEQFFGPGTRLTVL.

The chain has TRBV20-1 and TRBJ2-1; 9 bases map to TRBD1. The CDR3 is made up of 16 amino acids. Germline V lookup: CDR1 DFQATT, CDR2 SNEGSKA (reference sequence). The ends lost 3 bases at V and 4 bases at J; junction bases unmatched: 10. The CDR3, as DNA: TGCAGTGCTAGTGATATCGGGACAGGGAGTTACAATGAGCAGTTCTTC. Translating it yields CSASDIGTGSYNEQFF.

This clonotype was observed many times. The rearrangement joins TRBV5-6 to TRBJ2-7; D not resolved. From germline, CDR1 is SGHDT and CDR2 YYEEEE. Trimming removed 0 bases at V and 6 bases at J, with 7 bases between. CDR3 length: 12 residues. CDR3 bases: TGTGCCAGCAGCTTGGGGGCCGCCGAGCAGTACGTC. Translation gives CASSLGAAEQYV.

This clonotype was observed a few times. The J gene is TRBJ1-4, the V gene TRBV7-2; D not resolved. This CDR3 is 14 amino acids long. Germline CDR1 and CDR2: SGHTA and FQGNSA. Trimming removed 5 bases at V and 0 bases at J, with 7 bases between. CDR3 protein: CASSQFSTNEKLFF. For the CDR3, the DNA is TGTGCCAGCAGCCAGTTCTCAACTAATGAAAAACTGTTTTTT. The full variable domain, with the rest looked up from reference TRBV7-2 and TRBJ1-4, is GAGVSQSPSNKVTEKGKDVELRCDPISGHTALYWYRQSLGQGLEFLIYFQGNSAPDKSGLPSDRFSAERTGGSVSTLTIQRTQQEDSAVYLCASSQFSTNEKLFFGSGTQLSVL.

This CDR3 is CASSPRGYLQETQYF. In DNA form, the CDR3 reads TGTGCCAGCAGCCCCCGGGGCTACCTCCAAGAGACCCAGTACTTC. The rearrangement joins TRBV9 to TRBJ2-5; D is tentatively TRBD1 or TRBD2 (5 bases each). Germline CDR1 is SGDLS and CDR2 is YYNGEE. Trimming stripped 4 bases from V and 1 base from J, with 14 bases between. There are 15 residues in the CDR3.

This clonotype was detected ten times or more. This chain joins TRBV20-1 and TRBJ2-3, with TRBD2 matching 9 bases. This CDR3 comprises 14 residues. J lost 5 bases, V lost 7 bases, and 10 bases had no gene match. Germline loops: CDR1 DFQATT, CDR2 SNEGSKA (reference sequence). CDR3 bases: TGCAGTGGAAGAGCGGGAGGACCCGTAGATACGCAGTATTTT. Protein: CSGRAGGPVDTQYF.

Note on this clonotype: A much larger clone is a single base away; this may be a read error. The chain employs TRBV2 and TRBJ2-7; D assignment may be TRBD1 or TRBD2 (6 bases each). This CDR3 has 17 residues. V was cut by 4 bases and J by 6 bases, with 25 bases left in between. CDR1 is SNHLY and CDR2 is FYNNEI in the germline V gene. The CDR3 sequence: CASSVERANPGACEQYF. The CDR3 nucleotides read TGTGCCAGCAGTGTAGAGCGGGCTAATCCGGGGGCCTGCGAGCAGTACTTC.

This clonotype has at least ten counts. This rearrangement joins TRBV11-2 to TRBJ2-1; 9 nucleotides align to TRBD2. CDR3 length: 16 residues. Trimming removed 5 bases from V and 5 bases from J; junction bases left unmatched: 10. CDR1 and CDR2 (germline): SGHAT, FQNNGV. The chain's CDR3 is CASSPLAGNVDNEQFF. CDR3 sequence (DNA): TGTGCCAGCAGCCCGCTAGCGGGAAATGTCGACAATGAGCAGTTCTTC.

This clonotype was seen ten or more times. The V call is TRBV5-1, the J call TRBJ2-3; 8 bases agree with TRBD2. The CDR3 contains 17 residues. V shed 2 bases and J 1 base; nucleotides not matched to a gene: 9. Germline assignment: CDR1 SGHRS and CDR2 YFSETQ. In DNA form, the CDR3 reads TGCGCCAGCAGCTTAAGGGCTAGCGGGTTAGGCACAGATACGCAGTATTTT. Its translation is CASSLRASGLGTDTQYF.

At least ten counts were recorded for this clonotype. The chain has TRBV3-1 and TRBJ2-2; D is possibly TRBD1 (5 bases). V was pared by 7 bases and J by 6 bases, with 12 bases between. Per the germline V gene, CDR1 is LGHDT and CDR2 is YNNKEL (reference sequence). The CDR3 runs to 13 residues. The CDR3 protein is CASTDSPPGELFF. The CDR3 bases are TGTGCCAGCACCGACAGTCCCCCCGGGGAGCTGTTTTTT.